These 3 T cell receptor beta chains came from one sample sequenced in a study of CD8 T cells in ankylosing spondylitis. No antigens are known for them. Study results and limitations: Among TCR beta sequences, a motif of eight highly homologous variants appeared characteristic of ankylosing spondylitis blood.

MiXCR, run by TCRdb on the 5' RACE reads, gives a single entry per CDR3 protein. The sample records about 800,000 distinct CDR3 sequences, 12% being singletons. The material sequenced was blood, either unsorted or a sorted T cell fraction (not recorded which). Receptors were obtained from a male donor with ankylosing spondylitis.

In its sample, this clonotype was seen a few times. The chain combines TRBV6-6 with TRBJ2-3; the D is unclear. Germline V lookup: CDR1 MNHNY, CDR2 SVGAGI (reference sequence). The CDR3 has 12 residues. V was cut by 7 bases and J by 5 bases, with 10 bases left in between. CDR3 region: CASNRPLDTQYF. The DNA for the CDR3 is TGTGCCAGCAATCGACCACTAGATACGCAGTATTTT.

This rearrangement joins TRBV30 to TRBJ1-1; D uncertain. Deletions cut 0 bases from V and 1 base from J, with 6 bases between. The length of the CDR3 is 13 residues. Germline loops: CDR1 GTSNPN, CDR2 SVGIG (reference sequence). CDR3 protein: CAWSVVANTEAFF. DNA of the CDR3: TGTGCCTGGAGTGTAGTCGCGAACACTGAAGCTTTCTTT.

About this clonotype: At one end, the junction sequence differs from germline, possibly due to a read error. The chain joins TRBV12-3 or TRBV12-4 to TRBJ2-2; TRBD2 aligns across 9 bases. This CDR3 is 13 amino acids long. The CDR3 region is CASSVAGDGELFF. The CDR3 DNA sequence: TGTGCCAGCAGTGTAGCGGGGGACGGGGAGCTGTTTTTT.